Given below is one TCR beta chain in context. This specimen comes from a study of beta chain features in type 1 diabetes. Every bit of the isolated RNA underwent reverse transcription, so sequencing read expressed TCRB transcripts. Sequenced by immunoSEQ multiplex PCR; TCRdb stores in-frame clones only, minus some. The sample consists of 150,000 to 200,000 clones, less than 9.5% of them appearing once. The CDR3 totals 12 residues. CDR1 is SNHLY and CDR2 is FYNNEI in the germline V gene. Trimming left V 4 bases short and J 2 bases short, with 5 bases between. Source material: central memory CD4+ T cells from blood. This chain links TRBV2 with TRBJ2-5; D not resolved. This receptor was identified in a woman between 18 and 30 years old in good health. CDR3 protein: CASSATQETQYF. CDR3 nucleotide sequence: TGTGCCAGCAGTGCCACACAAGAGACCCAGTACTTC. The variable domain in full, completed from reference TRBV2 and TRBJ2-5, reads EPEVTQTPSHQVTQMGQEVILRCVPISNHLYFYWYRQILGQKVEFLVSFYNNEISEKSEIFDDQFSVERPDGSNFTLKIRSTKLEDSAMYFCASSATQETQYFGPGTRLLVL.